Below, 10 T cell receptor beta chains from the same sample are listed, as sequenced in a study of tumor and adjacent non-tumor tissue in lung cancer. RNA was extracted from bulk tissue without any cell sorting. The library came from three nested PCR rounds adapted from ARM-PCR protocols. A single record per CDR3 protein comes from TCRdb applying MiXCR to the multiplex PCR reads. The sample has roughly 65,000 distinct CDR3 sequences, 55% to 70% seen once. The sequenced material came from lung tumor tissue. These receptors originate from a man aged 50-59 years with non-small cell lung cancer.

Regarding this clonotype: A clone one base away is much larger, so this may be a read error. DNA for the CDR3: TGTGCCAGCGGGAACAGGGGCAATCAGCCCCAGCGTTTT. This codes for CASGNRGNQPQRF. V gene TRBV12-3 or TRBV12-4 combines with J gene TRBJ1-5; TRBD1 matches at 7 bases. The CDR3 covers 13 residues.

Regarding this clonotype: This is likely a read error, given that the CDR3 carries no conserved phenylalanine or tryptophan at its end. This chain links TRBV30 with TRBJ2-2; D uncertain. Germline values: CDR1 GTSNPN, CDR2 SVGIG (reference sequence). CDR3 length: 12 residues. The chain's CDR3 is CAWRPNTWELFL. Written as DNA, the CDR3 is TGTGCCTGGAGACCGAACACCTGGGAGCTGTTTTTG.

This clonotype has only a few counts. Possible read error: a much larger clone is one base away. V and J are TRBV5-5 and TRBJ1-2, with D tentatively TRBD1 (6 bases). With 5 bases removed from V and 7 bases from J, the gap between germline ends came to 15 bases. The CDR3 has 13 amino acids. The germline CDR1 and CDR2 sequences are SGHKS and YYEKEE (reference sequence). The CDR3 reads CASRIRGAGGYTF. As DNA, the CDR3 is TGTGCCAGCAGGATACGGGGGGCGGGTGGCTACACCTTC.

The chain is built from TRBV6-5 and TRBJ2-3, with TRBD1 matching over 9 bases. Germline values: CDR1 MNHEY, CDR2 SVGAGI. The CDR3 length is 15 residues. The V gene end was trimmed by 11 bases and the J gene end by 2 bases; junction bases not matched to a gene: 11. The CDR3 DNA is TGTGCCGGCTGGGGACAGGGAAGAGACACAGATACGCAGTATTTT. It yields the protein CAGWGQGRDTDTQYF.

Of note for this clonotype: Relative to the germline gene, one junction end is altered; a read error may explain this. This chain connects TRBV11-3 to TRBJ2-3; 16 bases fit TRBD2. The length of the CDR3 is 17 residues. Germline-derived CDR1 and CDR2 are SGHNT and YENEEA. The CDR3 DNA sequence: TGTGCCGGCAGTCCAGGGACTAGCGGGGGGGCCGCAGATACGCAGTATTTT. Translating it yields CAGSPGTSGGAADTQYF.

Of note for this clonotype: Lacking the conserved final phenylalanine or tryptophan, this CDR3 likely reflects a read error. The chain is built from TRBV10-3 and TRBJ2-5, with 11 positions matching TRBD2. The germline CDR1 and CDR2 sequences are ENHRY and SYGVKD. There are 14 residues in the CDR3. Unmatched junction bases numbered 6, after V lost 7 bases and J lost 5 bases. CDR3 sequence: CAIKASGGTETQYL. CDR3 DNA sequence: TGTGCCATCAAGGCTAGCGGGGGGACGGAGACCCAGTACCTC.

A remark on this clonotype: One end of the junction does not line up with germline, which may come from a read error. V is TRBV11-2 and J is TRBJ1-2; 7 bases are a match to TRBD1. The CDR3 contains 13 residues. The germline V gene has CDR1 SGHAT and CDR2 FQNNGV. The CDR3 sequence is CTSSLARTGLCTF. In nucleotides, the CDR3 is TGTACCAGCAGCTTAGCGAGGACAGGCCTCTGCACCTTC.

Notes on this clonotype: Mismatch with germline at one junction end may stem from a read error. The chain uses TRBV29-1 and TRBJ2-3; D perhaps matches TRBD2 (7 bases). Germline CDR1 is SQVTM and CDR2 is ANQGSEA. This CDR3 comprises 15 residues. CDR3 protein: CGVRRGGGATDTQCF. The CDR3 nucleotides read TGCGGCGTTCGAAGAGGGGGGGGAGCTACAGATACGCAGTGTTTT.

Regarding this clonotype: Relative to the germline gene, one junction end is altered; a read error may explain this. The V call is TRBV10-3, the J call TRBJ2-5; D remains unclear. The CDR3 loop spans 11 amino acids. In germline, CDR1 is ENHRY, CDR2 SYGVKD. CDR3 nucleotides: TGTGCCACACGGGTCCAAGAGACCCACTACTTC. Its protein product is CATRVQETHYF.

The gene calls are TRBV5-1 and TRBJ2-1; D perhaps matches TRBD1 (5 bases). Between the trimmed V and J ends, which lost 4 bases and 4 bases, there was a span of 18 bases. CDR1 is SGHRS and CDR2 is YFSETQ in the germline V gene. CDR3 length equals 16 residues. Here the CDR3 DNA reads TGCGCCAGCAGCACGAAGACAGTGGGCAAGTACAATGAGCAGTTCTTC. Protein sequence: CASSTKTVGKYNEQFF.